The source of this TCR beta chain is a study of blood T cells in healthy people across ages. Through a sample-barcoded 5' primer and a J-beta primer mix, a second PCR was run for roughly 6 to 12 cycles. Each cDNA molecule, via a template-switch adaptor with 12 random nucleotides, was tagged. From the 5' RACE reads, TCRdb called clonotypes with MiXCR, one entry per CDR3 protein. The data show hundreds of thousands of distinct CDR3 sequences, around 30% seen once. Donor samples were obtained from healthy Caucasian individuals from Russia, aged about 6 to 95. Per-sample yields of isolated PBMCs were at least 7 million. Total RNA was isolated from each sample in quantities of at least 6 micrograms. The ends were cut back, 4 bases at V and 5 bases at J, with 3 bases in the middle. CDR3 size: 10 residues. Germline V gene lookup returns CDR1 DFQATT and CDR2 SNEGSKA (reference sequence).

This chain joins TRBV20-1 and TRBJ2-1; D unclear. The specimen sequenced was blood. This sequence was found in a woman aged 80 or older in good health. The CDR3 region has the DNA TGCAGTGCTAACCACAATGAGCAGTTCTTC. Its protein is CSANHNEQFF.